The clone carrying this T cell receptor beta chain was seen at least ten times. The antigen is undetermined. These data come from a study of beta chain features in type 1 diabetes. Findings of the study overall: Sequencing from cDNA could over-represent high-TCR-expressing cells. Moderate yet significant TCRB CDR3 shortening was seen in Type 1 diabetes patients in all four CD4+ subsets.

This CDR3 region has 14 residues. CDR1 GTSNPN and CDR2 SVGIG come from the germline V gene (reference sequence). With 2 bases clipped from V and 8 bases from J, the junction kept 10 bases outside the gene matches. The authors reverse transcribed all of the isolated RNA, so sequencing captured expressed TCRB transcripts. Some clones are missing from TCRdb's copy, which holds only in-frame ones; the method was immunoSEQ multiplex PCR. The data show about 340,000 clones, approximately 9.7% seen once. The chain combines TRBV30 with TRBJ1-2, with TRBD1 matching 8 bases. Sequencing was carried out using central memory CD4+ T cells from blood. The sequence derives from a man younger than 40 with type 1 diabetes. The CDR3 DNA reads TGTGCCTGGAGTCGCGGACAGGGAGCGGAAGGCTACACCTTC. Its protein product is CAWSRGQGAEGYTF.